This T cell receptor (beta chain) came from a study of human T cells and chemical hapten exposure. About the research overall: DPC at 2% was the sensitizing agent, placed on 2 cm by 2 cm of upper inner arm skin. Study results and caveats: Patch test score showed a positive correlation with PT1 expanded TCR counts.

Time point described: patch test 3, about 24 weeks after DPC sensitization. This sample's treatment: therapeutic diphenylcyclopropenone sensitization with weekly scalp DPC. TCRdb itself ran the RACE reads through MiXCR, one entry per CDR3 protein. Of 85,000 to 100,000 distinct CDR3 sequences in the sample, 25% to 35% were seen once. V trimming: 0 bases; J trimming: 5 bases; junction bases outside the gene matches: 12. CDR1 is DFQATT and CDR2 is SNEGSKA in the germline V gene (reference sequence). This CDR3 spans 18 amino acids. In the case of this clonotype: The target antigen is unknown.

The TCR comes from a man aged 40-49 years with alopecia areata. Some clones in this sample may be carry-over from other donors' samples. Source: whole blood, taken in connection with sensitization to the hapten diphenylcyclopropenone (DPC). The V gene is TRBV20-1, the J gene TRBJ2-1; 11 bases fit TRBD2. Here the CDR3 reads CSARDPRRDSGRDNEQFF. The DNA for the CDR3 is TGCAGTGCTAGAGATCCTAGGCGGGATAGCGGGAGGGACAATGAGCAGTTCTTC.